This T cell receptor (beta chain) was identified in a study of OX40 agonist ivuxolimab in advanced cancers. Study summary: People in dose escalation had one of these cancers: hepatocellular carcinoma, melanoma, renal cell or head and neck cancer.

A few counts support this clone. V lost 0 bases and J 6 bases, leaving 5 bases between the germline ends. The length of the CDR3 is 11 residues. The germline CDR1 and CDR2 sequences are DFQATT and SNEGSKA (reference sequence). TCRdb keeps only in-frame clones here, not all; method: immunoSEQ multiplex PCR. The data hold more than 80,000 clones, with around 94% observed a single time. The source was CD4+ or CD8+ T cells sorted from blood, collected in a trial of the OX40 agonist ivuxolimab. The J gene is TRBJ2-5, the V gene TRBV20-1, with no clear D. The source of this sequence is an adult with an advanced solid tumor such as melanoma, head and neck, liver or kidney cancer. CDR3 sequence (DNA): TGCAGTGCTAGAGATGGGAAGACCCAGTACTTC. It yields the protein CSARDGKTQYF.